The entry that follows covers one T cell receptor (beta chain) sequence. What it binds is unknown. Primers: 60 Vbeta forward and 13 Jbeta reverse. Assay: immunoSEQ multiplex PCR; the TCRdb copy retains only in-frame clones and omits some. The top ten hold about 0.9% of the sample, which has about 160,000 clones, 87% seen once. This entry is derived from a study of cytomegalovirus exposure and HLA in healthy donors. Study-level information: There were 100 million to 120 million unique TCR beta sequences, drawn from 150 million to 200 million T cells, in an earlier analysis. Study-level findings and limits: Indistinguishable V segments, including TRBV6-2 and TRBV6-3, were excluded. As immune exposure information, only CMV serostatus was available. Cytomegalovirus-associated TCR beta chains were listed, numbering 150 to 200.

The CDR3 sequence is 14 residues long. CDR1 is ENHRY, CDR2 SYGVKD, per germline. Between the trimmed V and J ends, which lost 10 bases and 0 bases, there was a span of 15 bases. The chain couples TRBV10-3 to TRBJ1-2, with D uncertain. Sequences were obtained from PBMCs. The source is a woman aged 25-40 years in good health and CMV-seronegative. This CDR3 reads CATRKTEANYGYTF. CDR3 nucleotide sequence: TGTGCCACCAGGAAAACAGAAGCTAACTATGGCTACACCTTC.